This passage covers 14 T cell receptor beta chains from one sample sequenced in a study of beta chain features in type 1 diabetes. Investigators reverse transcribed all isolated RNA, so they sequenced expressed TCRB transcripts. The repertoire was sequenced with immunoSEQ multiplex PCR; TCRdb's copy has only in-frame clones and lacks some. The sample has hundreds of thousands of clones; 25% to 35% are singletons. Input material: naive CD4+ T cells from blood. These receptors were collected from a man between 18 and 29 years old in good health.

The CDR3 here is CASSLEGWSYNEQFF. CDR3 DNA sequence: TGCGCCAGCAGCTTGGAAGGGTGGTCCTACAATGAGCAGTTCTTC. V gene TRBV5-1 combines with J gene TRBJ2-1; D gene ambiguous. CDR1 and CDR2 (germline): SGHRS, YFSETQ. The germline V and J ends were trimmed by 0 bases and 1 base, with 8 bases remaining between them. This CDR3 spans 15 amino acids. The entire variable domain, with the rest obtained from reference TRBV5-1 and TRBJ2-1, is as follows: KAGVTQTPRYLIKTRGQQVTLSCSPISGHRSVSWYQQTPGQGLQFLFEYFSETQRNKGNFPGRFSGRQFSNSRSEMNVSTLELGDSALYLCASSLEGWSYNEQFFGPGTRLTVL.

The chain employs TRBV15 and TRBJ2-7; no firm D call. The CDR3 consists of 14 residues. Germline V gene sequence: CDR1 LNHNV, CDR2 YYDKDF (reference sequence). V gave up 3 bases and J gave up 4 bases, with 13 bases separating them. CDR3 sequence reads: CATSRYFPGYEQYF. The CDR3 nucleotides read TGTGCCACCAGCAGGTACTTCCCCGGGTACGAGCAGTACTTC.

This clone was picked up a small number of times. The chain employs TRBV13 and TRBJ2-7, with D perhaps matching TRBD1 (6 bases). Deletions cut 5 bases from V and 0 bases from J, with 11 bases between. The CDR3 is 14 residues long. Germline V CDR1 and CDR2: PRHDT, FYEKMQ (reference sequence). CDR3 bases: TGTGCCAGCAGCCGCCCAGGGGCCTCCTACGAGCAGTACTTC. This sequence encodes CASSRPGASYEQYF. Supplemented by reference TRBV13 and TRBJ2-7, the full variable domain reads AAGVIQSPRHLIKEKRETATLKCYPIPRHDTVYWYQQGPGQDPQFLISFYEKMQSDKGSIPDRFSAQQFSDYHSELNMSSLELGDSALYFCASSRPGASYEQYFGPGTRLTVT.

This clone was observed many times. Within the sample, other DNA sequences also encode this same CDR3. The chain couples TRBV30 to TRBJ2-7; no definite D call. The CDR3 runs to 11 residues. CDR1 GTSNPN and CDR2 SVGIG come from the germline V gene (reference sequence). Trimming shortened V by 1 base and J by 3 bases, and 4 bases separated the two germline ends. Here the CDR3 reads CAWSAGYEQYF. CDR3 sequence (DNA): TGTGCCTGGAGTGCTGGCTACGAGCAGTACTTC. Full variable domain (missing parts from reference TRBV30 and TRBJ2-7): SQTIHQWPATLVQPVGSPLSLECTVEGTSNPNLYWYRQAAGRGLQLLFYSVGIGQISSEVPQNLSASRPQDRQFILSSKKLLLSDSGFYLCAWSAGYEQYFGPGTRLTVT.

The chain combines TRBV30 with TRBJ1-5, with no clear D. The ends were cut back, 0 bases at V and 3 bases at J, with 9 bases in the middle. The CDR3 totals 14 residues. Germline loops: CDR1 GTSNPN, CDR2 SVGIG (reference sequence). The CDR3 region is CAWSVHTFNQPQHF. CDR3 nucleotide sequence: TGTGCCTGGAGTGTACACACGTTCAATCAGCCCCAGCATTTT.

This clone has a single count. The rearrangement links TRBV30 to TRBJ2-2; D ambiguous. The CDR3 covers 13 residues. Germline-derived CDR1 and CDR2 are GTSNPN and SVGIG (reference sequence). Between the trimmed V and J ends, which lost 4 bases and 5 bases, there was a span of 11 bases. CDR3 region: CAWNEHRTGELFF. The CDR3 region has the DNA TGTGCCTGGAACGAACACCGGACCGGGGAGCTGTTTTTT.

V and J are TRBV30 and TRBJ2-7; possible D gene TRBD1, 6 bases. The V gene lost 4 bases and the J gene lost 4 bases, with 17 bases spanning the gap. This CDR3 comprises 14 residues. CDR1 is GTSNPN, CDR2 SVGIG, per germline (reference sequence). Here the CDR3 DNA reads TGTGCCTGGAAACAGGACAGTAGGGGATACGAGCAGTACTTC. Residues: CAWKQDSRGYEQYF.

This clone was detected ten times or more. The gene calls are TRBV25-1 and TRBJ2-1; TRBD1 aligns across 9 bases. V was clipped by 8 bases and J by 2 bases; unmatched bases: 1. The length of the CDR3 is 13 residues. Germline CDR1 reads MGHDK; CDR2 reads SYGVNS. DNA of the CDR3: TGTGCCAGCCGGACAGGGGCCTACAATGAGCAGTTCTTC. It is translated as CASRTGAYNEQFF. The variable domain in full, completed from reference TRBV25-1 and TRBJ2-1, reads EADIYQTPRYLVIGTGKKITLECSQTMGHDKMYWYQQDPGMELHLIHYSYGVNSTEKGDLSSESTVSRIRTEHFPLTLESARPSHTSQYLCASRTGAYNEQFFGPGTRLTVL.

V and J are TRBV9 and TRBJ2-7, with a possible D match to TRBD2 (5 bases). CDR3 length: 15 residues. Trimming cost V 0 bases and J 2 bases, with 12 bases left between them. CDR1 and CDR2 from the germline V gene are SGDLS and YYNGEE. CDR3 loop: CASSVGGGAAYEQYF. In nucleotides, the CDR3 is TGTGCCAGCAGCGTAGGTGGAGGAGCAGCCTACGAGCAGTACTTC.

This clone was seen only a few times. CDR3 sequence (DNA): TGCAGCGTTGCCCAACCGGTCTACAACGGGGAGCTGTTTTTT. Translation: CSVAQPVYNGELFF. The chain is built from TRBV29-1 and TRBJ2-2, with unresolved D. Germline-derived CDR1 and CDR2 are SQVTM and ANQGSEA. Trimming removed 4 bases from V and 7 bases from J, with 16 bases in between. The CDR3 contains 14 residues.

This clone was picked up a small number of times. The chain combines TRBV7-8 with TRBJ2-4; 7 nucleotides align to TRBD2. The CDR3 runs to 11 residues. CDR1 and CDR2 (germline): SGHVS, FQNEAQ. V lost 4 bases to trimming and J lost 12 bases; unmatched junction nucleotides: 3. The CDR3 reads CASSSGLHQYF. The DNA of the CDR3 is TGTGCCAGCAGCTCGGGACTACATCAGTACTTC.

The table lists this clone with a few counts. This sample also contains other DNA sequences that code for the same CDR3. This chain uses TRBV30 with TRBJ2-6, with D unresolved. Germline CDR1 GTSNPN, CDR2 SVGIG (reference sequence). V lost 3 bases, J lost 0 bases, and 3 bases lay in between. The CDR3 sequence is 13 residues long. The CDR3 nucleotides are TGTGCCTGGAGAGTCTCTGGGGCCAACGTCCTGACTTTC. Its translation is CAWRVSGANVLTF.

In this sample, this clone turned up a few times. The V gene is TRBV4-2, the J gene TRBJ2-3; TRBD2 agrees at 11 bases. Germline V gene lookup returns CDR1 LGHNA and CDR2 YNFKEQ. The CDR3 is made up of 16 amino acids. V dropped 0 bases and J dropped 6; count of bases not matched to a gene: 5. CDR3 coding DNA: TGTGCCAGCAGCCAAGATTCGGCTAGCGGGAGGGATACGCAGTATTTT. Translating gives CASSQDSASGRDTQYF.

In the case of this clone: At one boundary the junction diverges from the germline segment, which might be a read error. The V call is TRBV30, the J call TRBJ1-5; the match to TRBD1 covers 9 bases. The germline V gene encodes CDR1 GTSNPN and CDR2 SVGIG (reference sequence). This CDR3 comprises 15 residues. The CDR3 reads CAWSVITGGNQPQHF. DNA of the CDR3: TGTGCCTGGAGTGTTATAACAGGGGGCAACCAGCCCCAGCATTTT.